Following are 10 T cell receptor beta chains from one sample sequenced in a study of T cells in women clearing cervical HPV infection. Only in-frame clones appear in the TCRdb table, and some are missing; sequencing was by immunoSEQ multiplex PCR. The sample table includes around 37,000 clones. Sequenced input: blood buffy coat. The receptors come from a woman between 18 and 75 years old with a cervical HPV16 infection that either progressed to CIN3+ or cleared (not recorded which).

Of note for this clone: The CDR3 goes on 3 residues after the read ends, and that part is filled in from the germline J gene. The V and J genes are TRBV6-1 and TRBJ1-2, with D hard to call. CDR1 is MNHNS, CDR2 SASEGT, per germline. This CDR3 contains 15 residues. CDR3 DNA, as far as it was read: TGTGCCAGCAGTGGCGGGTCCACCACACAAAACATC. This translates into CASSGGSTTQNI. The full CDR3 is CASSGGSTTQNIYTF.

For this clone: Read coverage stops 3 residues before the CDR3 terminus; the germline J gene supplies the remainder. The rearrangement links TRBV12-3 or TRBV12-4 to TRBJ1-1, with D maybe TRBD1 (6 bases). The V end was cut by 11 bases, the J end by 3 bases, with 16 bases between. The CDR3 is made up of 13 amino acids. The sequenced part of the CDR3 DNA is TGTGCCTCTGGTGGACAGCTAGACACTGAA. Its translation: CASGGQLDTE. The full CDR3 is CASGGQLDTEAFF.

About this clone: The CDR3 end is not reached by the read, which stops 3 residues before it; the germline J gene fills it in. V usage is TRBV19 and J usage is TRBJ2-7; 9 bases line up with TRBD1. V lost 5 bases and J lost 0; bases outside the gene matches: 2. CDR1 LNHDA and CDR2 SQIVND come from the germline V gene (reference sequence). The CDR3 totals 14 residues. The CDR3 DNA, read in part, is TGTGCCAGTAGTCCGGACAGGGGCTCCTACGAG. Translating it yields CASSPDRGSYE. The CDR3 reads in full as CASSPDRGSYEQYF.

As concerns this clone: The CDR3 end falls 3 residues outside the read, so it is completed with the germline J gene. The V call is TRBV18, the J call TRBJ2-7, with a weak D call TRBD1 (6 bases). Trimming pared 2 bases from V and 5 bases from J, leaving 10 bases between. The germline CDR1 and CDR2 sequences are KGHSH and LQKENI. The CDR3 runs 13 residues. The covered CDR3 bases are TGTGCCAGCTCACCAGGCAGGGGCGACGAG. This sequence encodes CASSPGRGDE. The whole CDR3 protein reads CASSPGRGDEQYF. The full variable domain, with the rest looked up from reference TRBV18 and TRBJ2-7, is NAGVMQNPRHLVRRRGQEARLRCSPMKGHSHVYWYRQLPEEGLKFMVYLQKENIIDESGMPKERFSAEFPKEGPSILRIQQVVRGDSAAYFCASSPGRGDEQYFGPGTRLTVT.

With regard to this clone: The CDR3 extends 3 residues past the end of the read, so its final part is completed from the germline J gene. This sequence joins TRBV19 and TRBJ2-7; 7 bases map to TRBD1. J was trimmed by 5 bases and V by 5 bases; bases with no gene match: 3. The length of the CDR3 is 12 residues. Germline V gene data show CDR1 as LNHDA and CDR2 as SQIVND (reference sequence). The part of the CDR3 DNA that was read is TGTGCCAGTAGTGCCGACAGGGACGAG. It encodes CASSADRDE. The whole CDR3 reads CASSADRDEQYF.

With regard to this clone: The CDR3 end falls 3 residues outside the read, so it is completed with the germline J gene. The chain has TRBV18 and TRBJ2-7, with D maybe TRBD1 (6 bases). Trimming took 8 bases from V and 2 from J, leaving 16 bases between them. There are 14 residues in the CDR3. The germline V gene has CDR1 KGHSH and CDR2 LQKENI. The covered CDR3 bases are TGTGCCAGCCTAAGAGGGGACACCCCCTACGAG. It yields the protein CASLRGDTPYE. The full CDR3 is CASLRGDTPYEQYF.

About this clone: Coverage ceases 3 residues before the CDR3 finishes, and the germline J gene fills in the end. The chain joins TRBV5-6 to TRBJ1-2, with D uncertain. The CDR3 extends over 15 amino acids. Germline CDR1 and CDR2: SGHDT and YYEEEE. CDR3 loop: CASSSLADSYNDYTF. The CDR3 bases that were read are TGTGCCAGCAGCTCACTAGCTGATTCCTACAATGAC.

In regard to this clone: The read gets to within 3 residues of the CDR3 end, and the germline J gene fills in the rest. The chain links TRBV19 to TRBJ2-2, with D unresolved. CDR1 is LNHDA, CDR2 SQIVND, per germline (reference sequence). The CDR3 contains 15 residues. The part of the CDR3 DNA that was read is TGTGCCAGTAGTATAGAAGGGCTTCAAAATTCACCG. Translating gives CASSIEGLQNSP. The complete CDR3 sequence is CASSIEGLQNSPLFF.

As regards this clone: The read ends 3 residues early relative to the CDR3; the germline J gene fills the gap. The chain couples TRBV5-1 to TRBJ2-1, with D tentatively TRBD2 (6 bases). Germline assignment: CDR1 SGHRS and CDR2 YFSETQ. Trimming pared 0 bases from V and 3 bases from J, leaving 10 bases between. This CDR3 has 15 amino acids. Incomplete CDR3 DNA: TGCGCCAGCAGCTTGGATGGCGGGGACTACAATGAG. This gives the protein CASSLDGGDYNE. The full CDR3 protein is CASSLDGGDYNEQFF.

Worth noting for this clone: The read ends 3 residues early relative to the CDR3; the germline J gene fills the gap. This chain joins TRBV10-3 and TRBJ2-7; 9 positions agree with TRBD1. This CDR3 comprises 13 residues. Germline CDR1 ENHRY, CDR2 SYGVKD. V lost 6 bases to trimming and J lost 6 bases; unmatched junction nucleotides: 6. The covered CDR3 bases are TGTGCCATCAGCGGGACAGGGTTGGCCGAG. It translates to CAISGTGLAE. Given in full, the CDR3 is CAISGTGLAEQYF.